The source of this T cell receptor (beta chain) is a study of T cells after posttransplantation cyclophosphamide. Study-wide findings and caveats: Donor-recipient repertoire similarity was low at 1-2 months, rising over year one.

This table comes from immunoSEQ multiplex PCR, and its TCRdb copy is limited to in-frame clones, with some not included. The data show over 3,000 clones, with around 63% seen just once and roughly 50% held by the top ten. Treatment was busulfan-fludarabine conditioning, a marrow graft, and cyclophosphamide on days +3 and +4. This clone was counted between two and nine times. Its target is not known. Other DNA sequences in this sample translate to the same CDR3. Per germline, CDR1 SGDLS and CDR2 YYNGEE. The CDR3 consists of 15 residues. Trimming stripped 8 bases from V and 4 bases from J, with 22 bases between.

Specimen: CD8+ T cells sorted from PBMCs, collected about 1,000 days after allogeneic stem cell transplant with posttransplant cyclophosphamide. The TCR sequence derives from a female patient aged 40 to 55 who received an allogeneic stem cell transplant from a related donor, was CMV-positive, and had no GVHD. The graft donor may have given rise to some T cells. V usage is TRBV9 and J usage is TRBJ2-7, with a tentative D call TRBD1 (5 bases). CDR3 sequence: CASSIRQRTAYEQYF. The CDR3, as DNA: TGTGCCAGTAGCATCAGACAGAGGACGGCATACGAGCAGTACTTC.